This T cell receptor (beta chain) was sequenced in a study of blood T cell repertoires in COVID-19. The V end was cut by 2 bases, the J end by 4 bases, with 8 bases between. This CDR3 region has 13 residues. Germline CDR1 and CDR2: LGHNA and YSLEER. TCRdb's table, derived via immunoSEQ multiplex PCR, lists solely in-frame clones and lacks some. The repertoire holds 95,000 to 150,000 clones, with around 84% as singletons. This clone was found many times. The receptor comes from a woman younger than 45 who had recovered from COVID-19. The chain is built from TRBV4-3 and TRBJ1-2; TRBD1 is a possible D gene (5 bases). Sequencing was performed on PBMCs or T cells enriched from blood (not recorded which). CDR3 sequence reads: CASSQQGAYGYTF. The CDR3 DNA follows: TGCGCCAGCAGCCAACAAGGGGCCTATGGCTACACCTTC.